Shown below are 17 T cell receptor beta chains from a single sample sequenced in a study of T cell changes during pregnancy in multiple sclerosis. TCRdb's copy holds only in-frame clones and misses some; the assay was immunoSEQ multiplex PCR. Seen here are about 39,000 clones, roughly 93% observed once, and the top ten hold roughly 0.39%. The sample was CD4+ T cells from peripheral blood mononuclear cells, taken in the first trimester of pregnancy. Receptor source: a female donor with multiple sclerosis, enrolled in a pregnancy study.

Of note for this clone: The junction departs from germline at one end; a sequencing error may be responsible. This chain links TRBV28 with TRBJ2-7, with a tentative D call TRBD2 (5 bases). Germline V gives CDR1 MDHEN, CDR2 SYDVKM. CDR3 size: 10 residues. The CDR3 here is CASSLCRSDF. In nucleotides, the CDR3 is TGTGCCAGCAGTTTATGCCGTAGCGACTTC.

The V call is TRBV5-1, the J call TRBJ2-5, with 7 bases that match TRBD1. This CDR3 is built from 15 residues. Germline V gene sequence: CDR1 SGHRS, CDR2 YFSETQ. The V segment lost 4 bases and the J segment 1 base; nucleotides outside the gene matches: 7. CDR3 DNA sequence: TGCGCCAGCAGCGTCAACAGGGGTCTCCAAGAGACCCAGTACTTC. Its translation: CASSVNRGLQETQYF.

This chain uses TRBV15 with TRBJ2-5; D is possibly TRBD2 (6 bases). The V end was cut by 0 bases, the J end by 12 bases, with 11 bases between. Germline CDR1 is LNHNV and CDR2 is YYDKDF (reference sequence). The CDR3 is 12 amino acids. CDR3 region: CATSRDPGEKYF. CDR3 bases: TGTGCCACCAGCAGAGATCCGGGAGAGAAGTACTTC.

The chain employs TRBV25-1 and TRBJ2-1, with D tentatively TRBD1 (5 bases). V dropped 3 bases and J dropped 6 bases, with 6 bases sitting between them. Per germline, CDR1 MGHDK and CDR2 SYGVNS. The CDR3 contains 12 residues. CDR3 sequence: CASSDRVNEQFF. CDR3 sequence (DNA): TGTGCCAGCAGTGACAGGGTCAATGAGCAGTTCTTC.

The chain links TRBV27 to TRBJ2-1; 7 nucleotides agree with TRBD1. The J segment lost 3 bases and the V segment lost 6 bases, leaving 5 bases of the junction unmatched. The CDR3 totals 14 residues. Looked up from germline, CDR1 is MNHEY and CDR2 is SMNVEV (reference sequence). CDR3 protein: CASSRDRVYNEQFF. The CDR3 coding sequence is TGTGCCAGCAGCCGCGACAGGGTCTACAATGAGCAGTTCTTC.

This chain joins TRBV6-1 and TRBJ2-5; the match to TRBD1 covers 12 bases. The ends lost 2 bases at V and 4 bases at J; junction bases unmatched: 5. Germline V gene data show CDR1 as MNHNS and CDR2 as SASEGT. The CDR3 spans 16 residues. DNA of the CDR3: TGTGCCAGCAGTGAAAGCGGGGACAGGGGGCGAGAGACCCAGTACTTC. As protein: CASSESGDRGRETQYF.

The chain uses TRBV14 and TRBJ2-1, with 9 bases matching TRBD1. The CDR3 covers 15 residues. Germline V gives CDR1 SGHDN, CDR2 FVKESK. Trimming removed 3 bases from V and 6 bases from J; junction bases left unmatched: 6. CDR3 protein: CASSHGQGPLNEQFF. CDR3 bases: TGTGCCAGCAGCCATGGACAGGGGCCCCTCAATGAGCAGTTCTTC.

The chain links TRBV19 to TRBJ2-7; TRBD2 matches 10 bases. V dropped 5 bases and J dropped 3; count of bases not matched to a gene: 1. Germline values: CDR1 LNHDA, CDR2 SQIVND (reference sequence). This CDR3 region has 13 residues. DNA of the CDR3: TGTGCCAGTAGTTCTAGCGGGGGCTACGAGCAGTACTTC. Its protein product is CASSSSGGYEQYF.

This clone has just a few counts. In DNA form, the CDR3 reads TGCGCCAGCAGCGACAGGGGGCGCGGTGAAGCTTTCTTT. Protein product: CASSDRGRGEAFF. The J gene is TRBJ1-1, the V gene TRBV10-1; 10 bases align to TRBD1. This CDR3 contains 13 residues. V lost 6 bases to trimming and J lost 7 bases; unmatched junction nucleotides: 5. Germline assignment: CDR1 WNHNN and CDR2 SYGVQD (reference sequence).

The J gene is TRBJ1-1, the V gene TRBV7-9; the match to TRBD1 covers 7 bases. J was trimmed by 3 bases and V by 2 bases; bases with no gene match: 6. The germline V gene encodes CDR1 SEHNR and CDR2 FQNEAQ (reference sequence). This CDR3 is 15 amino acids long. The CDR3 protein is CASSLSDRAYTEAFF. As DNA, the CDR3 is TGTGCCAGCAGCTTATCTGACAGGGCTTACACTGAAGCTTTCTTT.

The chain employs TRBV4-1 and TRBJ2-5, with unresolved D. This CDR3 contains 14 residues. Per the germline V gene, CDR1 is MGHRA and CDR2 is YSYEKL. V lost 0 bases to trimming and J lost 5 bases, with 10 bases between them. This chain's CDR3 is CASSQDGLRETQYF. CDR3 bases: TGCGCCAGCAGCCAAGATGGGCTTAGGGAGACCCAGTACTTC.

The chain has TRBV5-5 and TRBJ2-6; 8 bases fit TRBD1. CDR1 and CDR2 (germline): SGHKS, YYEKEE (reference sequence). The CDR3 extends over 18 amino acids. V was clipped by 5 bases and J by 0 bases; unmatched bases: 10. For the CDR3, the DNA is TGTGCCAGCAGTTCTCTTACAGGGGGTGGCTCTGGGGCCAACGTCCTGACTTTC. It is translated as CASSSLTGGGSGANVLTF. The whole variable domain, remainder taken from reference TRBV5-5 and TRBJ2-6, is DAGVTQSPTHLIKTRGQQVTLRCSPISGHKSVSWYQQVLGQGPQFIFQYYEKEERGRGNFPDRFSARQFPNYSSELNVNALLLGDSALYLCASSSLTGGGSGANVLTFGAGSRLTVL.

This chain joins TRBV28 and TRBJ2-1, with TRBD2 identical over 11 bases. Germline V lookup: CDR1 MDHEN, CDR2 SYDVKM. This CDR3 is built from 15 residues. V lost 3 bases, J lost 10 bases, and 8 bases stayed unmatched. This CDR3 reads CASSLMGLADKEQFF. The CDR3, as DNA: TGTGCCAGCAGTTTGATGGGACTAGCGGATAAGGAGCAGTTCTTC.

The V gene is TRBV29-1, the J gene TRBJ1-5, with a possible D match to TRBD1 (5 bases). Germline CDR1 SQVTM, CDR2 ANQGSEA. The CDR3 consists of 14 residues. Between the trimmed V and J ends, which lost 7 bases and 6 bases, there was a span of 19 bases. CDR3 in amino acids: CSASEWGPTQPQHF. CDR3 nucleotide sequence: TGCAGCGCCTCGGAGTGGGGCCCCACTCAGCCCCAGCATTTT.

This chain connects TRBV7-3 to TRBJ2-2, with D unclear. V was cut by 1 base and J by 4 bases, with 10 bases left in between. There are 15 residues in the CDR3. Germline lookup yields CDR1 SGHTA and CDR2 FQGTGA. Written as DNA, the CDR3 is TGTGCCAGCAGCTTAAATCCAGTATTCACCGGGGAGCTGTTTTTT. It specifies CASSLNPVFTGELFF.

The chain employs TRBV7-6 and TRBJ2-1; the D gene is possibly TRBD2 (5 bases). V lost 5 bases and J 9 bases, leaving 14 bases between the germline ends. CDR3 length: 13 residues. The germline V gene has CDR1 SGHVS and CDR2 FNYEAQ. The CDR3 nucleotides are TGTGCCAGCAGCCCCTGGTCCGAGGGTGAGCAGTTCTTC. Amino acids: CASSPWSEGEQFF.

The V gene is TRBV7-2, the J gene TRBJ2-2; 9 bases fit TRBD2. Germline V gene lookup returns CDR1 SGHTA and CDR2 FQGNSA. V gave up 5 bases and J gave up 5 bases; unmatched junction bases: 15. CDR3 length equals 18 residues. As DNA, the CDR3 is TGTGCCAGCAGCCGCCGTGCAGCGGGGGGCGAACGGACCGGGGAGCTGTTTTTT. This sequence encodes CASSRRAAGGERTGELFF.